This T cell receptor (beta chain) emerged from a study of T cell clones after liver transplantation. This clone was seen just once. Clones were read by immunoSEQ multiplex PCR, and TCRdb kept only the in-frame ones, dropping some. The sample lists 60,000 or so clones, more than 70% occurring once. In germline, CDR1 is SGHNT, CDR2 YENEEA. Unmatched junction bases numbered 4, after V lost 4 bases and J lost 0 bases. CDR3 length: 16 residues. The chain links TRBV11-3 to TRBJ2-3; 10 nucleotides agree with TRBD2. This TCR was sampled from a human patient who received a liver transplant. Some T cells may trace back to the graft donor. This specimen consisted of CD4+ T cells from blood, obtained at the 22-month timepoint. CDR3 nucleotide sequence: TGTGCCAGCAGCTCCGGGACTAGCGTTAGCACAGATACGCAGTATTTT. Its protein product is CASSSGTSVSTDTQYF.